The rows below give T cell receptor beta chains drawn from one sample of a study of blood T cell repertoires in COVID-19. Assay used: immunoSEQ multiplex PCR; TCRdb lists only in-frame clones, some missing. Found here are 380,000 or so clones, roughly 90% of them singletons; the top ten hold about 0.89%. Source material: PBMCs or T cells enriched from blood (not recorded which). The receptors derive from a woman aged 25 to 39 with acute COVID-19. The CDR3 runs from the conserved cysteine through the conserved F or W. The D gene is left open where the match is weak. Size values are once, few and many counts, or a class for expanded clones, and some rows have none.

clone size	D gene	J gene	V gene	CDR3 protein	CDR3 DNA
.	.	TRBJ1-1	TRBV2	CASSEFGGEAFF	TGTGCCAGCAGTGAATTCGGGGGTGAAGCTTTCTTT
.	TRBD1	TRBJ2-2	TRBV13	CASSLDRLNTGELFF	TGTGCCAGCAGCTTGGACAGGTTGAACACCGGGGAGCTGTTTTTT
.	.	TRBJ2-7	TRBV15	CATSRDRQGSYEQYF	TGTGCCACCAGCAGAGATCGGCAGGGGTCCTACGAGCAGTACTTC
.	TRBD1	TRBJ2-7	TRBV2	CASSATGGREQYF	TGTGCCAGCAGTGCGACAGGGGGGCGAGAGCAGTACTTC
.	.	TRBJ1-5	TRBV19	CASSMSGNQPQHF	TGTGCCAGTAGTATGTCCGGGAATCAGCCCCAGCATTTT
.	TRBD1	TRBJ1-1	TRBV5-1	CASSAQGVFLNTEAFF	TGCGCCAGCAGCGCTCAGGGGGTATTCTTGAACACTGAAGCTTTCTTT
.	TRBD2	TRBJ2-5	TRBV27	CASSPAPSGGAKTQYF	TGTGCCAGCAGCCCTGCCCCTAGCGGGGGGGCGAAGACCCAGTACTTC
.	.	TRBJ1-3	TRBV7-9	CASSLAQGLYAGNTIYF	TGTGCCAGCAGCTTAGCTCAGGGACTCTACGCTGGAAACACCATATATTTT
.	TRBD1	TRBJ2-5	TRBV7-9	CASSPGQTQETQYF	TGTGCCAGCAGCCCGGGACAGACTCAAGAGACCCAGTACTTC
.	TRBD1	TRBJ1-6	TRBV19	CASSIVSGTANSPLHF	TGTGCCAGTAGTATCGTCTCCGGGACAGCCAATTCACCCCTCCACTTT
.	.	TRBJ2-2	TRBV15	CATSRRGSGELFF	TGTGCCACCAGCAGGAGAGGGTCCGGGGAGCTGTTTTTT
.	.	TRBJ1-1	TRBV25-1	CASSENRAGETEAFF	TGTGCCAGCAGTGAGAACAGGGCTGGGGAGACTGAAGCTTTCTTT
once	TRBD2	TRBJ2-2	TRBV5-6	CASSITGTSGGVQLFF	TGTGCCAGCAGCATAACCGGGACTAGCGGGGGGGTGCAGCTGTTTTTT
few	TRBD1	TRBJ1-1	TRBV18	CASSPDKGQTNTEAFF	TGTGCCAGCTCACCAGATAAGGGACAGACGAACACTGAAGCTTTCTTT
.	TRBD1	TRBJ2-6	TRBV19	CASSMGQGTAPGANVLTF	TGTGCCAGTAGTATGGGACAGGGCACCGCTCCTGGGGCCAACGTCCTGACTTTC
.	.	TRBJ2-1	TRBV19	CASSIRMLTNEQFF	TGTGCCAGTAGTATACGAATGCTGACTAATGAGCAGTTCTTC
.	TRBD1	TRBJ2-7	TRBV11-2	CASSLYRGDYEQYF	TGTGCCAGCAGCTTATACAGGGGGGACTACGAGCAGTACTTC
.	.	TRBJ1-6	TRBV7-2	CASSLAAGEVSPLHF	TGTGCCAGCAGCTTAGCGGCAGGGGAAGTTTCACCCCTCCACTTT
.	TRBD1	TRBJ2-7	TRBV5-1	CASSPGTVSYEQYF	TGCGCCAGCAGCCCCGGGACAGTCTCCTACGAGCAGTACTTC
.	TRBD1	TRBJ1-3	TRBV9	CASSAGTAPGNTIYF	TGTGCCAGCAGCGCCGGGACAGCCCCTGGAAACACCATATATTTT
.	TRBD1	TRBJ1-5	TRBV2	CASNLDRGGQPQHF	TGTGCCAGCAACTTGGACAGGGGAGGACAGCCCCAGCATTTT
few	TRBD1	TRBJ1-6	TRBV2	CASTFPAPGQGGGSPLHF	TGTGCCAGCACCTTTCCAGCCCCGGGACAGGGAGGAGGTTCACCCCTCCACTTT
.	TRBD1	TRBJ2-3	TRBV28	CASSSLSGGADTQYF	TGTGCCAGCAGTTCCCTGTCAGGGGGAGCGGATACGCAGTATTTT
.	.	TRBJ1-4	TRBV19	CASNPADLRGEKLFF	TGTGCCAGTAATCCAGCAGACCTACGGGGGGAAAAACTGTTTTTT
.	TRBD1	TRBJ2-1	TRBV30	CAWRSQGAYNEQFF	TGTGCCTGGAGGTCACAGGGGGCTTACAATGAGCAGTTCTTC
.	TRBD2	TRBJ2-7	TRBV7-9	CASSYSGGDPYEQYF	TGTGCCAGCAGCTATAGCGGGGGGGACCCCTACGAGCAGTACTTC
.	.	TRBJ1-3	TRBV19	CASQVRGGNTIYF	TGTGCCAGCCAGGTCCGGGGTGGAAACACCATATATTTT
.	.	TRBJ2-2	TRBV7-2	CASALGGGGYGELFF	TGTGCCAGCGCTCTAGGTGGAGGAGGGTACGGGGAGCTGTTTTTT
.	.	TRBJ1-5	TRBV18	CASSLPEVNQPQHF	TGTGCCAGCTCTCTACCCGAGGTCAATCAGCCCCAGCATTTT
.	TRBD1	TRBJ1-1	TRBV5-1	CASSWGTGWAFF	TGCGCCAGCAGCTGGGGGACAGGGTGGGCTTTCTTT
.	TRBD1	TRBJ1-2	TRBV15	CATSREIQGALGYTF	TGTGCCACCAGCAGGGAAATACAGGGGGCTCTAGGCTACACCTTC
.	.	TRBJ2-1	TRBV7-3	CASSSQIEDEQFF	TGTGCCAGCAGCTCCCAAATCGAGGATGAGCAGTTCTTC
.	.	TRBJ2-1	TRBV4-1	CASSQGPQGRDEQFF	TGCGCCAGCAGCCAGGGCCCCCAGGGAAGGGATGAGCAGTTCTTC
once	.	TRBJ1-6	TRBV7-3	CASSFRSPLHF	TGTGCCAGCAGCTTTCGTTCACCCCTCCACTTT
.	TRBD1	TRBJ1-1	TRBV2	CASRGTGAPNTEAFF	TGTGCCAGCAGGGGGACAGGGGCCCCTAACACTGAAGCTTTCTTT
.	.	TRBJ2-1	TRBV2	CASSELVSNRFF	TGTGCCAGCAGTGAACTGGTCAGTAATCGGTTCTTC
once	TRBD1	TRBJ2-5	TRBV3-1/TRBV3-2	CASSQVGTGALEQYF	TGTGCCAGCAGCCAAGTTGGTACAGGGGCCTTGGAGCAGTACTTC
.	.	TRBJ1-3	TRBV7-2	CASSAYRAGNTIYF	TGTGCCAGCAGCGCTTACAGGGCTGGAAACACCATATATTTT
.	TRBD1	TRBJ1-4	TRBV5-1	CASSLGPETGTNEKLFF	TGCGCCAGCAGCTTGGGACCCGAGACAGGGACTAATGAAAAACTGTTTTTT
.	.	TRBJ2-3	TRBV7-3	CASGLSGNPHTQYF	TGTGCCAGCGGATTGTCAGGGAATCCCCATACGCAGTATTTT
.	.	TRBJ1-1	TRBV15	CATSRDSDRSGEAFF	TGTGCCACCAGCAGAGATTCCGACAGGTCCGGTGAAGCTTTCTTT
once	TRBD1	TRBJ2-7	TRBV4-1	CASSLGQGYEQYF	TGCGCCAGCAGCCTAGGACAGGGGTACGAGCAGTACTTC
few	TRBD1	TRBJ1-1	TRBV19	CASRTGEAEAFF	TGTGCCAGCAGGACAGGGGAGGCTGAAGCTTTCTTT
.	.	TRBJ1-3	TRBV9	CASSVEPLRTLSGNTIYF	TGTGCCAGCAGCGTAGAACCCCTAAGGACACTCTCTGGAAACACCATATATTTT
once	TRBD1	TRBJ2-7	TRBV19	CASSIGGTVSYEQYF	TGTGCCAGTAGTATAGGTGGGACAGTTTCGTACGAGCAGTACTTC
.	.	TRBJ1-3	TRBV10-3	CAINPGTSSGNTIYF	TGTGCCATCAATCCAGGTACTTCCTCTGGAAACACCATATATTTT
.	.	TRBJ2-7	TRBV7-9	CASRPDSLNSYEQYF	TGTGCCAGCAGGCCGGACAGCCTAAACTCCTACGAGCAGTACTTC
.	.	TRBJ1-5	TRBV4-1	CASSLQGGYSNQPQHF	TGCGCCAGCAGCCTCCAGGGTGGATATAGCAATCAGCCCCAGCATTTT
.	TRBD2	TRBJ2-1	TRBV2	CASSHLAAVYNEQFF	TGTGCCAGCAGTCACCTAGCGGCAGTTTACAATGAGCAGTTCTTC
.	TRBD2	TRBJ2-3	TRBV7-3	CASSLTSGYTDTQYF	TGTGCCAGCAGCTTAACTAGCGGGTACACAGATACGCAGTATTTT
few	.	TRBJ1-5	TRBV19	CASSMGDGVNQPQHF	TGTGCCAGTAGTATGGGAGACGGCGTCAATCAGCCCCAGCATTTT
.	TRBD2	TRBJ2-3	TRBV3-1/TRBV3-2	CASSQAFRGGTDTQYF	TGTGCCAGCAGCCAAGCATTCCGGGGGGGTACAGATACGCAGTATTTT
once	TRBD1	TRBJ2-6	TRBV7-2	CASSPKTGVGGANVLTF	TGTGCCAGCAGCCCGAAGACAGGGGTTGGTGGGGCCAACGTCCTGACTTTC
.	.	TRBJ1-1	TRBV7-9	CASSLDSDTEAFF	TGTGCCAGCAGCCTCGACAGTGACACTGAAGCTTTCTTT
.	.	TRBJ1-1	TRBV2	CASSYDKNTEAFF	TGTGCCAGCAGTTACGACAAGAACACTGAAGCTTTCTTT